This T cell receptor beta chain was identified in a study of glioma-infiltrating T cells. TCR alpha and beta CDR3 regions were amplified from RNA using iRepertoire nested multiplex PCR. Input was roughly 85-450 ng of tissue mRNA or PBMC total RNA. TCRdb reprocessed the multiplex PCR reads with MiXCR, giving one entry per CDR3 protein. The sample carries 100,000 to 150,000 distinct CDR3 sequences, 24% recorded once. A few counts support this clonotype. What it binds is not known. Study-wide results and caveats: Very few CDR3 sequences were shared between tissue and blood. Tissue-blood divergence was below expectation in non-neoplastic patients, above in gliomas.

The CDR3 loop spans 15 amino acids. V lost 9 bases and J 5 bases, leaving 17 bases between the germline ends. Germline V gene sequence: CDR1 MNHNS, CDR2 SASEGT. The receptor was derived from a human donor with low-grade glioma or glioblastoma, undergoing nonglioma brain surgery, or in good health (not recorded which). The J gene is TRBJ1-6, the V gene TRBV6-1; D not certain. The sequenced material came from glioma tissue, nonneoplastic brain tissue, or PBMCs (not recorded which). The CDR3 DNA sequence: TGTGCCAGTCAGGAGGACGGAAGAAATAATTCACCCCTCCACTTT. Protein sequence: CASQEDGRNNSPLHF.